This is a list of T cell receptor beta chains from one sample in a study of early T cells in non-severe SARS-CoV-2 infection. MiXCR, run by TCRdb on the 5' RACE reads, gives a single entry per CDR3 protein. The sample contains 50,000 to 70,000 distinct CDR3 sequences, more than 5.5% of which appear only once. Sequenced here: whole blood, sampled at baseline. The receptor set was obtained from an adult who was a healthcare worker with PCR-confirmed SARS-CoV-2 infection or an uninfected control (not recorded which). Both conserved end residues are part of each CDR3. Each record gives: CDR3 protein, CDR3 DNA, J gene, V gene, clone size, D gene. A D gene is named only where the DNA matches it firmly. Expanded clones are given a class, and other clones once, few, many or no size at all.

cdr3_aa: CASSLASTDTQYF
cdr3_nt: TGTGCCAGCAGTTTAGCTAGCACAGATACGCAGTATTTT
j_call: TRBJ2-3
v_call: TRBV12-3/TRBV12-4
clone_size: many
d_call: -

cdr3_aa: CATRVRDLREETQYF
cdr3_nt: TGTGCCACTCGGGTGCGAGACCTCCGTGAAGAGACCCAGTACTTC
j_call: TRBJ2-5
v_call: TRBV10-3
clone_size: -
d_call: -

cdr3_aa: CASSEEGLAKNIQYF
cdr3_nt: TGTGCCAGCAGCGAAGAGGGGCTAGCCAAAAACATTCAGTACTTC
j_call: TRBJ2-4
v_call: TRBV11-2
clone_size: many
d_call: -

cdr3_aa: CSAQPGNTIYF
cdr3_nt: TGCAGTGCCCAACCCGGAAACACCATATATTTT
j_call: TRBJ1-3
v_call: TRBV20-1
clone_size: many
d_call: -

cdr3_aa: CASSLPGQLNQPQHF
cdr3_nt: TGTGCCAGCAGCTTGCCGGGCCAGCTCAATCAGCCCCAGCATTTT
j_call: TRBJ1-5
v_call: TRBV7-2
clone_size: medium-sized
d_call: -

cdr3_aa: CSAKAGVQETQYF
cdr3_nt: TGCAGTGCAAAAGCGGGAGTCCAGGAGACCCAGTACTTC
j_call: TRBJ2-5
v_call: TRBV20-1
clone_size: many
d_call: TRBD2

cdr3_aa: CASSMRVAGVSQETQYF
cdr3_nt: TGTGCCAGTAGTATGAGGGTAGCGGGAGTGTCCCAAGAGACCCAGTACTTC
j_call: TRBJ2-5
v_call: TRBV19
clone_size: many
d_call: TRBD2

cdr3_aa: CASSPTGFTGELFF
cdr3_nt: TGTGCCAGCAGCCCGACAGGGTTTACCGGGGAGCTGTTTTTT
j_call: TRBJ2-2
v_call: TRBV28
clone_size: many
d_call: TRBD1

cdr3_aa: CAISESGRRSSYTF
cdr3_nt: TGTGCCATCAGTGAGTCGGGGAGGAGGAGTTCCTACACCTTC
j_call: TRBJ1-2
v_call: TRBV10-3
clone_size: few
d_call: -

cdr3_aa: CASSPGMSEAFF
cdr3_nt: TGTGCCAGCAGTCCAGGGATGTCTGAAGCTTTCTTT
j_call: TRBJ1-1
v_call: TRBV28
clone_size: many
d_call: -

cdr3_aa: CASSETWSADTQYF
cdr3_nt: TGTGCCAGCAGTGAGACCTGGTCGGCGGATACGCAGTATTTT
j_call: TRBJ2-3
v_call: TRBV2
clone_size: few
d_call: -

cdr3_aa: CASSDRGDSPLHF
cdr3_nt: TGCGCCAGCAGTGATAGGGGGGATTCACCCCTCCACTTT
j_call: TRBJ1-6
v_call: TRBV10-2
clone_size: -
d_call: -

cdr3_aa: CATSDSSGLAGNEQFF
cdr3_nt: TGTGCCACCAGTGATTCCAGCGGGCTAGCGGGAAATGAGCAGTTCTTC
j_call: TRBJ2-1
v_call: TRBV24-1
clone_size: many
d_call: TRBD2

cdr3_aa: CSAVTGLYTEAFF
cdr3_nt: TGCAGTGCTGTGACAGGGTTGTACACTGAAGCTTTCTTT
j_call: TRBJ1-1
v_call: TRBV20-1
clone_size: -
d_call: TRBD1

cdr3_aa: CASSLQATNEKLFF
cdr3_nt: TGTGCCAGCAGCTTACAAGCAACTAATGAAAAACTGTTTTTT
j_call: TRBJ1-4
v_call: TRBV7-9
clone_size: few
d_call: -

cdr3_aa: CASSSERAPYYEQYF
cdr3_nt: TGCGCCAGCAGCAGTGAGAGGGCGCCATACTACGAGCAGTACTTC
j_call: TRBJ2-7
v_call: TRBV5-1
clone_size: -
d_call: -